Below, 28 T cell receptor beta chains from the same sample are listed, as sequenced in a study of CD8+ T cells in alopecia areata. Treatment reported: oral pan-JAK inhibitor, 5-10 mg twice daily. RNA was isolated and reverse transcribed to cDNA, the sequencing template. Profiling relied on immunoSEQ multiplex PCR, and the TCRdb table lists in-frame clones only, not all of them. The sample contains about 87,000 clones, 70% to 85% of which appear only once. The sequencing used CD8+ T cells sorted from blood, collected around week 44, from a patient treated with tofacitinib. These receptors were collected from a human donor with alopecia areata.

The chain links TRBV4-3 to TRBJ2-1; 7 bases align to TRBD1. The length of the CDR3 is 15 residues. Trimming cost V 1 base and J 5 bases; bases outside gene matches: 5. CDR1 LGHNA and CDR2 YSLEER come from the germline V gene. Here the CDR3 reads CASSQGDRRHNEQFF. CDR3 nucleotide sequence: TGCGCCAGCAGCCAAGGGGACAGAAGACACAATGAGCAGTTCTTC.

Comments on this clone: Other DNA sequences in this sample translate to the same CDR3. CDR3 loop: CAWSVLSEAFF. CDR3 nucleotides: TGTGCCTGGAGTGTACTGTCCGAAGCTTTCTTT. V usage is TRBV30 and J usage is TRBJ1-1; no reliable D call. Germline-derived CDR1 and CDR2 are GTSNPN and SVGIG (reference sequence). V dropped 0 bases and J dropped 8 bases, with 7 bases sitting between them. The CDR3 contains 11 residues. The full variable domain, rest sourced from reference TRBV30 and TRBJ1-1, is SQTIHQWPATLVQPVGSPLSLECTVEGTSNPNLYWYRQAAGRGLQLLFYSVGIGQISSEVPQNLSASRPQDRQFILSSKKLLLSDSGFYLCAWSVLSEAFFGQGTRLTVV.

In this sample, this clone turned up a few times. The J gene is TRBJ1-1, the V gene TRBV27; D unclear. Trimming removed 1 base from V and 3 bases from J, with 6 bases in between. Germline V lookup: CDR1 MNHEY, CDR2 SMNVEV (reference sequence). CDR3 length: 13 amino acids. CDR3 DNA: TGTGCCAGCAGTTTATACGGATACACTGAAGCTTTCTTT. It codes for CASSLYGYTEAFF.

This clone was recorded once. The rearrangement links TRBV4-3 to TRBJ1-4; no definite D call. The CDR3 runs 14 residues. V lost 5 bases to trimming and J lost 5 bases, with 12 bases between them. The germline V gene has CDR1 LGHNA and CDR2 YSLEER. This CDR3 is CASSDDTGNEKLFF. CDR3 DNA: TGCGCCAGCAGCGACGACACTGGGAATGAAAAACTGTTTTTT.

The chain uses TRBV28 and TRBJ2-7; the D gene is possibly TRBD1 (6 bases). From germline, CDR1 is MDHEN and CDR2 SYDVKM. Trimming removed 8 bases at V and 0 bases at J, with 14 bases between. CDR3 size: 14 residues. CDR3 DNA: TGTGCCAGCCGTGGGACGGACAGCTCCTACGAGCAGTACTTC. The encoded protein is CASRGTDSSYEQYF.

The V call is TRBV27, the J call TRBJ2-7, with unresolved D. With 0 bases removed from V and 2 bases from J, the gap between germline ends came to 11 bases. This CDR3 is built from 15 residues. Germline lookup yields CDR1 MNHEY and CDR2 SMNVEV (reference sequence). The CDR3 loop reads CASSLSFNKPYEQYF. The CDR3 nucleotides are TGTGCCAGCAGTTTATCTTTTAACAAACCCTACGAGCAGTACTTC.

This clone was seen only a few times. The V and J genes are TRBV29-1 and TRBJ2-2, with 11 bases lining up with TRBD1. The V gene's germline CDR1 is SQVTM and CDR2 ANQGSEA. The V segment lost 1 base and the J segment 8 bases; nucleotides outside the gene matches: 6. The CDR3 is 15 amino acids. The CDR3 DNA sequence: TGCAGCGTTGAAGGAGGGACAGGGGGGCTAGGGGAGCTGTTTTTT. Translation gives CSVEGGTGGLGELFF.

The J gene is TRBJ1-1, the V gene TRBV5-6; 7 bases agree with TRBD1. From germline, CDR1 is SGHDT and CDR2 YYEEEE. This CDR3 is 14 amino acids long. V shed 0 bases and J 3 bases; nucleotides not matched to a gene: 2. DNA for the CDR3: TGTGCCAGCAGCTTGGAACAGGGGTACACTGAAGCTTTCTTT. Translation: CASSLEQGYTEAFF.

The chain carries TRBV2 and TRBJ2-7; maybe TRBD2 (6 bases). Germline CDR1 and CDR2: SNHLY and FYNNEI. Trimming took 11 bases from V and 3 from J, leaving 14 bases between them. The length of the CDR3 is 12 residues. CDR3 protein: CAAGRQSYEQYF. Here the CDR3 DNA reads TGTGCCGCGGGGAGACAAAGCTACGAGCAGTACTTC. Variable domain in full (rest from reference TRBV2 and TRBJ2-7): EPEVTQTPSHQVTQMGQEVILRCVPISNHLYFYWYRQILGQKVEFLVSFYNNEISEKSEIFDDQFSVERPDGSNFTLKIRSTKLEDSAMYFCAAGRQSYEQYFGPGTRLTVT.

A single count supports this clone. The J gene is TRBJ1-1, the V gene TRBV29-1; TRBD1 might be the D (5 bases). V lost 1 base to trimming and J lost 2 bases, with 8 bases between them. This CDR3 spans 13 amino acids. The V gene's germline CDR1 is SQVTM and CDR2 ANQGSEA. DNA for the CDR3: TGCAGCGTTGAAGCAGGGATCAACACTGAAGCTTTCTTT. It specifies CSVEAGINTEAFF.

This clone has a handful of counts. This chain uses TRBV6-1 with TRBJ2-3; D remains unclear. The CDR3 runs to 14 residues. Looked up from germline, CDR1 is MNHNS and CDR2 is SASEGT. Trimming pared 2 bases from V and 6 bases from J, leaving 12 bases between. The CDR3 spells CASSELRWPDTQYF. The DNA for the CDR3 is TGTGCCAGCAGTGAACTTCGATGGCCGGATACGCAGTATTTT.

This chain joins TRBV7-2 and TRBJ2-3; 7 bases map to TRBD1. This CDR3 is 18 amino acids long. CDR1 and CDR2 from the germline V gene are SGHTA and FQGNSA. Losses at the gene ends were 5 bases for V and 0 bases for J; bases not matched to a gene: 14. Here the CDR3 reads CASSRIGLGQRSTDTQYF. Written as DNA, the CDR3 is TGTGCCAGCAGCCGCATTGGTTTGGGACAGCGTAGCACAGATACGCAGTATTTT.

V usage is TRBV27 and J usage is TRBJ1-2; TRBD1 aligns across 9 bases. Germline lookup yields CDR1 MNHEY and CDR2 SMNVEV (reference sequence). Trimming at V came to 0 bases and at J to 5 bases, leaving 1 base not matched to a gene. This CDR3 has 14 residues. The CDR3 loop reads CASSLSGTGYGYTF. In DNA, the CDR3 is TGTGCCAGCAGTTTATCGGGGACAGGGTATGGCTACACCTTC.

This sequence joins TRBV9 and TRBJ1-2, with TRBD1 as a possible D gene (6 bases). The germline CDR1 and CDR2 sequences are SGDLS and YYNGEE. Trimming took 3 bases from V and 2 from J, leaving 11 bases between them. This CDR3 has 14 residues. The CDR3 bases are TGTGCCAGCAGCGGGAGGGACACGAACTATGGCTACACCTTC. This sequence encodes CASSGRDTNYGYTF.

This clone was counted a few times. V and J are TRBV4-3 and TRBJ2-3; D is undetermined. The V gene lost 2 bases and the J gene lost 6 bases, with 12 bases spanning the gap. The germline CDR1 and CDR2 sequences are LGHNA and YSLEER. CDR3 length: 14 residues. Here the CDR3 reads CASSQTILWDTQYF. For the CDR3, the DNA is TGCGCCAGCAGCCAAACGATATTGTGGGATACGCAGTATTTT.

The chain links TRBV9 to TRBJ1-1; no reliable D call. The CDR3 length is 15 residues. Germline V lookup: CDR1 SGDLS, CDR2 YYNGEE. The germline V and J ends were trimmed by 3 bases and 0 bases, with 12 bases remaining between them. CDR3 residues: CASSASNSVNTEAFF. In DNA, the CDR3 is TGTGCCAGCAGCGCCTCAAACAGTGTGAACACTGAAGCTTTCTTT.

V and J are TRBV4-3 and TRBJ2-1; possibly TRBD1 for D (6 bases). Germline-derived CDR1 and CDR2 are LGHNA and YSLEER. The V gene lost 0 bases and the J gene lost 1 base, with 7 bases spanning the gap. The CDR3 covers 15 residues. The CDR3 spells CASSQEQGSYNEQFF. The CDR3 coding sequence is TGCGCCAGCAGCCAAGAGCAGGGGTCCTACAATGAGCAGTTCTTC.

The chain has TRBV5-6 and TRBJ2-1; D is unresolved. Trimming stripped 5 bases from V and 8 bases from J, with 17 bases between. Germline V gives CDR1 SGHDT, CDR2 YYEEEE. The CDR3 has 14 amino acids. Here the CDR3 reads CASRWGGDFDEQFF. CDR3 nucleotide sequence: TGTGCCAGCAGGTGGGGTGGAGACTTCGATGAGCAGTTCTTC.

V gene TRBV27 combines with J gene TRBJ2-3, with TRBD1 identical over 9 bases. V lost 5 bases, J lost 5 bases, and 8 bases stayed unmatched. This CDR3 has 15 amino acids. CDR1 is MNHEY, CDR2 SMNVEV, per germline (reference sequence). The CDR3 is CASSAGGQGLDTQYF. Written as DNA, the CDR3 is TGTGCCAGCAGTGCTGGGGGACAGGGATTAGATACGCAGTATTTT.

This rearrangement joins TRBV29-1 to TRBJ2-7, with a weak D call TRBD2 (6 bases). The CDR3 totals 13 residues. Germline V CDR1 and CDR2: SQVTM, ANQGSEA. V lost 7 bases and J 3 bases, leaving 16 bases between the germline ends. The CDR3 sequence: CSARGGPNYEQYF. The CDR3 region has the DNA TGCAGCGCTAGGGGAGGACCTAACTACGAGCAGTACTTC.

A single count supports this clone. This chain links TRBV13 with TRBJ1-1; a possible D gene is TRBD1 (5 bases). Trimming left V 4 bases short and J 4 bases short, with 16 bases between. This CDR3 spans 15 amino acids. Germline values: CDR1 PRHDT, CDR2 FYEKMQ (reference sequence). This CDR3 is CASSSQGNWGTEAFF. The CDR3 nucleotides are TGTGCCAGCAGCTCTCAGGGTAACTGGGGCACTGAAGCTTTCTTT. The complete variable domain, with remaining parts taken from reference TRBV13 and TRBJ1-1, reads AAGVIQSPRHLIKEKRETATLKCYPIPRHDTVYWYQQGPGQDPQFLISFYEKMQSDKGSIPDRFSAQQFSDYHSELNMSSLELGDSALYFCASSSQGNWGTEAFFGQGTRLTVV.

In this sample, this clone turned up a few times. Germline is not matched at one junction end, which may reflect a read error. V gene TRBV10-3 combines with J gene TRBJ2-5; 14 bases fit TRBD2. The germline gives CDR1 ENHRY, CDR2 SYGVKD. The CDR3 loop spans 17 amino acids. This CDR3 reads CASSYGLAGGSQETQYF. The CDR3 region has the DNA TGTGCCAGCAGTTACGGACTAGCGGGGGGATCTCAAGAGACCCAGTACTTC.

The chain recombines TRBV2 with TRBJ2-3; 11 nucleotides agree with TRBD2. The length of the CDR3 is 15 residues. With V trimmed by 4 bases and J by 0 bases, 0 bases remained unmatched. From germline, CDR1 is SNHLY and CDR2 FYNNEI. In DNA, the CDR3 is TGTGCCAGCAGTGGACTAGCGGGGAGCACAGATACGCAGTATTTT. Its translation is CASSGLAGSTDTQYF.

The chain links TRBV6-4 to TRBJ2-1, with TRBD1 matching 7 bases. The CDR3 runs 14 residues. Germline V gives CDR1 MRHNA, CDR2 SNTAGT. Trimming at V came to 2 bases and at J to 6 bases, leaving 4 bases not matched to a gene. In nucleotides, the CDR3 is TGTGCCAGCAGTGACCAGACAGGGCCCAATGAGCAGTTCTTC. It codes for CASSDQTGPNEQFF.

The J gene is TRBJ1-2, the V gene TRBV30; no clear D gene. Trimming removed 0 bases at V and 6 bases at J, with 11 bases between. This CDR3 is 13 amino acids long. CDR1 is GTSNPN and CDR2 is SVGIG in the germline V gene (reference sequence). The CDR3 loop is CAWSVSPTDGYTF. The CDR3 region has the DNA TGTGCCTGGAGTGTCTCCCCGACGGATGGCTACACCTTC.

V and J are TRBV7-3 and TRBJ2-7; the D gene could be TRBD1 or TRBD2 (5 bases each). V was trimmed by 5 bases and J by 0 bases, leaving 11 bases between them. In germline, CDR1 is SGHTA, CDR2 FQGTGA. The CDR3 runs 14 residues. The CDR3 nucleotides read TGTGCCAGCAGCCCAGGGACGGTCTCCTACGAGCAGTACTTC. It translates to CASSPGTVSYEQYF.

This clone appeared a few times. The chain has TRBV30 and TRBJ1-1; D remains ambiguous. Trimming left V 0 bases short and J 4 bases short, with 9 bases between. Per the germline V gene, CDR1 is GTSNPN and CDR2 is SVGIG (reference sequence). This CDR3 is built from 13 residues. The CDR3 DNA reads as TGTGCCTGGAGTGTGGGTTGGGGCACTGAAGCTTTCTTT. Amino acids: CAWSVGWGTEAFF.

V gene TRBV7-2 combines with J gene TRBJ1-6; D gene unclear. The V and J ends lost 1 base and 6 bases respectively, with 7 bases between them. The CDR3 is made up of 14 amino acids. Per the germline V gene, CDR1 is SGHTA and CDR2 is FQGNSA. The CDR3 DNA reads as TGTGCCAGCAGCTTAGGGGGTCTTAATTCACCCCTCCACTTT. Its translation is CASSLGGLNSPLHF.